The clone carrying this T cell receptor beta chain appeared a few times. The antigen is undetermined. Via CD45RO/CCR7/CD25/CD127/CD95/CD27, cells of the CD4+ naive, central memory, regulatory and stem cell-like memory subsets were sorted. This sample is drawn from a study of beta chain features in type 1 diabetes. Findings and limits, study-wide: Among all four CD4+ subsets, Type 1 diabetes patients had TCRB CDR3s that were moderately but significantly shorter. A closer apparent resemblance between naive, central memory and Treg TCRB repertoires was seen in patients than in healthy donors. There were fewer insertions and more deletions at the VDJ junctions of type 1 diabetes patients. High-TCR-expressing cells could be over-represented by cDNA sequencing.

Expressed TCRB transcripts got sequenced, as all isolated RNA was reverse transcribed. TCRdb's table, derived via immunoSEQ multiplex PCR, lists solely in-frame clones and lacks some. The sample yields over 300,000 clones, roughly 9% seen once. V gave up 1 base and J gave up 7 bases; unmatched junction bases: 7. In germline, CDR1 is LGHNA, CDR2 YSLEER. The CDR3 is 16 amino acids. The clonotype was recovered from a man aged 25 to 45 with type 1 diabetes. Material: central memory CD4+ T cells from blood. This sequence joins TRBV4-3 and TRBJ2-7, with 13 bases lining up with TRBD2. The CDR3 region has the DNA TGCGCCAGCAGCCAAGGGACTAGCGGGGGCTCATGGGAGCAGTACTTC. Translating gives CASSQGTSGGSWEQYF.